The rows below give T cell receptor beta chains drawn from one sample of a study of T cell responses to AZD1222 COVID-19 vaccine. Libraries were prepared by immunoSEQ multiplex PCR; TCRdb keeps only in-frame clonotypes and omits some of them. The profile shows 35,000 to 55,000 clones, around four fifths of them singletons. Sequenced material: peripheral blood, taken 28 days after the second dose of the MenACWY control vaccine. Every receptor here comes from an adult who received the MenACWY meningococcal vaccine as a control. CDR3s include the opening cysteine and the closing phenylalanine or tryptophan. The D gene is left open where the match is weak. Size is stated for part of the rows, as once, few or many counts, or as a class when the clone is expanded.

j_call: TRBJ1-1; v_call: TRBV5-1; d_call: TRBD1; clone_size: .; cdr3_aa: CASSPRDSKNTEAFF; cdr3_nt: TGCGCCAGCAGCCCCCGGGACAGCAAGAACACTGAAGCTTTCTTT
j_call: TRBJ1-4; v_call: TRBV28; d_call: .; clone_size: .; cdr3_aa: CASSYGLGKGGEKLFF; cdr3_nt: TGTGCCAGCAGTTATGGGCTTGGAAAGGGCGGAGAAAAACTGTTTTTT
j_call: TRBJ1-5; v_call: TRBV29-1; d_call: TRBD1; clone_size: .; cdr3_aa: CSVSTGGGNQPQHF; cdr3_nt: TGCAGCGTATCGACAGGGGGTGGCAATCAGCCCCAGCATTTT
j_call: TRBJ1-2; v_call: TRBV28; d_call: .; clone_size: .; cdr3_aa: CASSMGSIGYTF; cdr3_nt: TGTGCCAGCAGCATGGGGAGTATTGGCTACACCTTC
j_call: TRBJ2-1; v_call: TRBV6-5; d_call: TRBD1; clone_size: medium-sized; cdr3_aa: CASSHGTGKNEQFF; cdr3_nt: TGTGCCAGCAGCCACGGGACAGGGAAGAATGAGCAGTTCTTC
j_call: TRBJ2-1; v_call: TRBV27; d_call: TRBD1; clone_size: once; cdr3_aa: CASSLSSRTGVPYVHDEQFF; cdr3_nt: TGTGCCAGCAGTTTATCGTCCAGGACAGGCGTACCGTACGTACACGATGAGCAGTTCTTC
j_call: TRBJ2-1; v_call: TRBV6-5; d_call: .; clone_size: .; cdr3_aa: CAGGSSPNEQFF; cdr3_nt: TGTGCCGGGGGGAGTAGCCCGAATGAGCAGTTCTTC
j_call: TRBJ2-3; v_call: TRBV12-5; d_call: .; clone_size: .; cdr3_aa: CASGPGASTDTQYF; cdr3_nt: TGTGCTAGTGGCCCAGGGGCTAGCACAGATACGCAGTATTTT
j_call: TRBJ2-5; v_call: TRBV5-1; d_call: .; clone_size: .; cdr3_aa: CASSPSLQRTETQYF; cdr3_nt: TGCGCCAGCAGCCCTAGTCTACAGAGGACGGAGACCCAGTACTTC
j_call: TRBJ1-2; v_call: TRBV10-3; d_call: TRBD1; clone_size: once; cdr3_aa: CAISGRQGTNYGYTF; cdr3_nt: TGTGCCATCAGTGGAAGACAGGGGACTAACTATGGCTACACCTTC
j_call: TRBJ1-5; v_call: TRBV7-2; d_call: TRBD1; clone_size: once; cdr3_aa: CASSFSGTEVNQPQHF; cdr3_nt: TGTGCCAGCAGCTTCTCCGGGACAGAAGTAAATCAGCCCCAGCATTTT
j_call: TRBJ2-7; v_call: TRBV6-4; d_call: .; clone_size: once; cdr3_aa: CASRAPGAHAEQYF; cdr3_nt: TGTGCCAGCAGAGCCCCGGGGGCACACGCCGAGCAGTACTTC
j_call: TRBJ1-1; v_call: TRBV5-1; d_call: .; clone_size: .; cdr3_aa: CASSFGEGTEAFF; cdr3_nt: TGCGCCAGCAGCTTTGGTGAGGGCACTGAAGCTTTCTTT
j_call: TRBJ2-1; v_call: TRBV28; d_call: TRBD2; clone_size: .; cdr3_aa: CASSWSQLAGGLDSYNEQFF; cdr3_nt: TGTGCCAGCAGTTGGTCCCAACTAGCGGGAGGCCTCGACTCCTACAATGAGCAGTTCTTC
j_call: TRBJ2-5; v_call: TRBV28; d_call: .; clone_size: .; cdr3_aa: CASSFGVDQETQYF; cdr3_nt: TGTGCCAGCAGTTTTGGTGTGGACCAAGAGACCCAGTACTTC
j_call: TRBJ1-3; v_call: TRBV19; d_call: TRBD1; clone_size: once; cdr3_aa: CASSIQGEGNTIYF; cdr3_nt: TGTGCCAGTAGTATCCAGGGGGAAGGAAACACCATATATTTT
j_call: TRBJ2-1; v_call: TRBV7-9; d_call: .; clone_size: .; cdr3_aa: CASSFEAGEQFF; cdr3_nt: TGTGCCAGCAGCTTCGAAGCAGGTGAGCAGTTCTTC
j_call: TRBJ1-2; v_call: TRBV30; d_call: .; clone_size: .; cdr3_aa: CAWNPSDNYGYTF; cdr3_nt: TGTGCCTGGAACCCATCCGATAACTATGGCTACACCTTC
j_call: TRBJ1-2; v_call: TRBV3-1/TRBV3-2; d_call: TRBD1; clone_size: .; cdr3_aa: CASSRATGVDYGYTF; cdr3_nt: TGTGCCAGCAGCCGAGCCACAGGGGTGGACTATGGCTACACCTTC
j_call: TRBJ2-4; v_call: TRBV11-2; d_call: TRBD1; clone_size: once; cdr3_aa: CASSQSGTGNIQYF; cdr3_nt: TGTGCCAGCAGTCAATCAGGGACAGGAAACATTCAGTACTTC
j_call: TRBJ1-2; v_call: TRBV15; d_call: .; clone_size: .; cdr3_aa: CATSRDDRGYGYTF; cdr3_nt: TGTGCCACCAGCAGAGATGATAGGGGATATGGCTACACCTTC
j_call: TRBJ2-7; v_call: TRBV30; d_call: TRBD2; clone_size: .; cdr3_aa: CASREDSYEQYF; cdr3_nt: TGTGCCTCACGGGAGGACTCCTACGAGCAGTACTTC
j_call: TRBJ1-3; v_call: TRBV9; d_call: .; clone_size: .; cdr3_aa: CASSSRDGVGNTIYF; cdr3_nt: TGTGCCAGCAGCTCCCGGGACGGCGTCGGAAACACCATATATTTT
j_call: TRBJ1-2; v_call: TRBV2; d_call: TRBD1; clone_size: once; cdr3_aa: CAGTGDSYRGGYTF; cdr3_nt: TGTGCCGGAACCGGGGACAGCTACAGAGGTGGCTACACCTTC
j_call: TRBJ2-2; v_call: TRBV6-4; d_call: .; clone_size: .; cdr3_aa: CASSVYAEGGELFF; cdr3_nt: TGTGCCAGCAGTGTCTATGCGGAGGGCGGGGAGCTGTTTTTT
j_call: TRBJ2-2; v_call: TRBV5-1; d_call: .; clone_size: .; cdr3_aa: CASSLGQAGTGELFF; cdr3_nt: TGCGCCAGCAGCTTGGGACAGGCAGGCACCGGGGAGCTGTTTTTT
j_call: TRBJ1-4; v_call: TRBV15; d_call: TRBD1; clone_size: .; cdr3_aa: CATSRRQGNEKLFF; cdr3_nt: TGTGCCACCAGCAGAAGACAGGGGAATGAAAAACTGTTTTTT
j_call: TRBJ2-5; v_call: TRBV5-1; d_call: TRBD2; clone_size: .; cdr3_aa: CASSLSWTRGRETQYF; cdr3_nt: TGCGCCAGCAGCTTGTCTTGGACTAGAGGACGAGAGACCCAGTACTTC
j_call: TRBJ2-1; v_call: TRBV3-1/TRBV3-2; d_call: .; clone_size: .; cdr3_aa: CASSQDGGRAQFF; cdr3_nt: TGTGCCAGCAGCCAAGATGGGGGACGGGCGCAGTTCTTC
j_call: TRBJ2-4; v_call: TRBV29-1; d_call: TRBD1; clone_size: .; cdr3_aa: CSVFTGESAKNIQYF; cdr3_nt: TGCAGCGTCTTTACAGGGGAATCGGCCAAAAACATTCAGTACTTC
j_call: TRBJ1-2; v_call: TRBV12-3/TRBV12-4; d_call: .; clone_size: .; cdr3_aa: CASSFEDRDGYTF; cdr3_nt: TGTGCCAGCAGTTTTGAGGACAGAGATGGCTACACCTTC
j_call: TRBJ1-4; v_call: TRBV2; d_call: TRBD1; clone_size: .; cdr3_aa: CASSRDRFRENEKLFF; cdr3_nt: TGTGCCAGCAGTAGGGACAGGTTTCGCGAAAATGAAAAACTGTTTTTT
j_call: TRBJ1-1; v_call: TRBV6-6; d_call: .; clone_size: .; cdr3_aa: CASSSDGENTEAFF; cdr3_nt: TGTGCCAGCAGTTCTGACGGGGAGAACACTGAAGCTTTCTTT
j_call: TRBJ1-2; v_call: TRBV14; d_call: TRBD1; clone_size: .; cdr3_aa: CASSRAQGTGSNYGYTF; cdr3_nt: TGTGCCAGCAGCCGGGCCCAAGGGACAGGTTCTAACTATGGCTACACCTTC
j_call: TRBJ1-1; v_call: TRBV5-4; d_call: TRBD1; clone_size: .; cdr3_aa: CASSSRQGVLNTEAFF; cdr3_nt: TGTGCCAGCAGCTCCCGACAGGGGGTACTGAACACTGAAGCTTTCTTT
j_call: TRBJ2-3; v_call: TRBV28; d_call: TRBD1; clone_size: .; cdr3_aa: CASSLGQGMQYF; cdr3_nt: TGTGCCAGCAGTTTGGGACAGGGGATGCAGTATTTT
j_call: TRBJ1-2; v_call: TRBV13; d_call: .; clone_size: .; cdr3_aa: CASSFKATGVYTF; cdr3_nt: TGTGCCAGCAGCTTTAAGGCCACGGGGGTCTACACCTTC
j_call: TRBJ1-2; v_call: TRBV6-1; d_call: .; clone_size: .; cdr3_aa: CASSDRGPGGYTF; cdr3_nt: TGTGCCAGCAGTGATAGAGGTCCGGGAGGCTACACCTTC
j_call: TRBJ1-2; v_call: TRBV11-2; d_call: .; clone_size: .; cdr3_aa: CASSLGPPGYTF; cdr3_nt: TGTGCCAGCAGCTTGGGTCCTCCTGGCTACACCTTC
j_call: TRBJ1-2; v_call: TRBV28; d_call: TRBD1; clone_size: .; cdr3_aa: CASSLPGTGGRGYTF; cdr3_nt: TGTGCCAGCAGTCTCCCCGGGACAGGGGGCCGGGGCTACACCTTC
j_call: TRBJ1-5; v_call: TRBV27; d_call: TRBD1; clone_size: .; cdr3_aa: CASSSDRGGNQPQHF; cdr3_nt: TGTGCCAGCAGTTCGGACAGGGGAGGCAATCAGCCCCAGCATTTT
j_call: TRBJ2-7; v_call: TRBV12-3/TRBV12-4; d_call: .; clone_size: .; cdr3_aa: CASSFRGGDEQYF; cdr3_nt: TGTGCCAGCAGTTTCAGGGGTGGGGACGAGCAGTACTTC
j_call: TRBJ1-5; v_call: TRBV27; d_call: .; clone_size: .; cdr3_aa: CASSLLGYGQPQHF; cdr3_nt: TGTGCCAGCAGTTTACTCGGGTACGGTCAGCCCCAGCATTTT
j_call: TRBJ2-5; v_call: TRBV3-1/TRBV3-2; d_call: .; clone_size: .; cdr3_aa: CASSLRRSPKETQYF; cdr3_nt: TGTGCCAGCAGCCTCCGGAGATCTCCCAAAGAGACCCAGTACTTC
j_call: TRBJ2-3; v_call: TRBV19; d_call: .; clone_size: .; cdr3_aa: CASTAGSPGGTDTQYF; cdr3_nt: TGTGCCAGTACGGCAGGCTCACCCGGGGGCACAGATACGCAGTATTTT
j_call: TRBJ2-7; v_call: TRBV19; d_call: .; clone_size: .; cdr3_aa: CASSTPGDEQYF; cdr3_nt: TGTGCCAGTAGTACTCCGGGGGACGAGCAGTACTTC